The rows below give T cell receptor beta chains drawn from one sample of a study of T-cell reconstitution after alpha-beta-depleted transplantation in children. Each CDR3 protein gets one entry after TCRdb re-called the PCR reads with MiXCR. The data contain about 980,000 distinct CDR3 sequences, roughly 31% of them singletons. Material: PBMCs, mostly from graft donor cells, obtained 360 days after TCRalphabeta/CD19-depleted stem cell transplant. These receptors all stem from a boy under two years old who had a stem cell transplant for SCID, so the T cells may come from the graft donor. The CDR3 runs from the conserved cysteine through the conserved F or W. The D gene is left open where the match is weak. The size field is filled for only some rows; it gives once, few, many or a size class.

size	D	V	J	CDR3	DNA
NA	TRBD1	TRBV5-1	TRBJ1-2	CASSLQGRGRDGYTF	TGCGCCAGCAGCTTGCAAGGCAGGGGGAGAGATGGCTACACCTTC
NA	TRBD1	TRBV4-1	TRBJ2-5	CASSATGTGSGQTQYF	TGCGCCAGCAGCGCAACCGGGACAGGGTCTGGGCAGACCCAGTACTTC
few	TRBD1	TRBV5-1	TRBJ2-2	CASSLQGQGNTGELFF	TGCGCCAGCAGCTTGCAGGGACAGGGGAACACCGGGGAGCTGTTTTTT
few	NA	TRBV6-2/TRBV6-3	TRBJ2-7	CASSSFRVSGEQYF	TGTGCCAGCAGTTCGTTCAGGGTTTCGGGCGAGCAGTACTTC
few	NA	TRBV6-2/TRBV6-3	TRBJ1-1	CASSYALRVLRTEAFF	TGTGCCAGCAGTTACGCCCTCAGGGTCTTGCGCACTGAAGCTTTCTTT
NA	NA	TRBV6-5	TRBJ2-7	CASSYSLQRPYEQYF	TGTGCCAGCAGTTACTCGTTACAGAGACCCTACGAGCAGTACTTC
few	TRBD1	TRBV29-1	TRBJ2-2	CSVTNRGPTGELFF	TGCAGCGTGACAAACAGGGGTCCCACCGGGGAGCTGTTTTTT
NA	TRBD2	TRBV5-1	TRBJ2-7	CASSFSSGGAYEQYF	TGCGCCAGCAGCTTTTCCAGCGGGGGGGCATACGAGCAGTACTTC
NA	TRBD1	TRBV20-1	TRBJ1-6	CSASDRGSAYNSPLHF	TGCAGTGCTAGTGACAGGGGAAGCGCCTATAATTCACCCCTCCACTTT
NA	TRBD1	TRBV10-3	TRBJ1-2	CAIGTGANYGYTF	TGTGCCATAGGGACAGGGGCTAACTATGGCTACACCTTC
few	NA	TRBV9	TRBJ1-1	CASSPRRLNTEAFF	TGTGCCAGCAGCCCCCGTCGGCTGAACACTGAAGCTTTCTTT
NA	NA	TRBV18	TRBJ1-1	CASSPGRMAEAFF	TGTGCCAGCTCACCAGGCAGGATGGCTGAAGCTTTCTTT
few	NA	TRBV28	TRBJ2-5	CATSKRAVQETQYF	TGTGCCACCTCAAAAAGAGCGGTACAAGAGACCCAGTACTTC
NA	NA	TRBV4-1	TRBJ2-7	CASSQLDGYEQYF	TGCGCCAGCAGCCAACTCGACGGATACGAGCAGTACTTC
NA	NA	TRBV18	TRBJ1-3	CASHQGNTIYF	TGTGCCAGCCACCAGGGAAACACCATATATTTT
NA	NA	TRBV18	TRBJ2-7	CASSAPGRGPYEQYF	TGTGCCAGCTCCGCCCCAGGGAGAGGTCCCTACGAGCAGTACTTC
few	NA	TRBV12-3/TRBV12-4	TRBJ2-5	CASKPDKQETQYF	TGTGCCAGCAAACCGGACAAGCAAGAGACCCAGTACTTC
NA	TRBD1	TRBV20-1	TRBJ1-1	CSARDRGYLMNTEAFF	TGCAGTGCTAGGGACAGGGGTTATTTAATGAACACTGAAGCTTTCTTT
NA	NA	TRBV27	TRBJ1-2	CASGDPNYGYTF	TGTGCCAGCGGCGACCCTAACTATGGCTACACCTTC
few	NA	TRBV13	TRBJ1-1	CASTGGRSTEAFF	TGTGCCAGTACGGGGGGGAGATCCACTGAAGCTTTCTTT
NA	TRBD1	TRBV3-1	TRBJ2-2	CASSPTGTGVELFF	TGTGCCAGCAGCCCGACCGGGACAGGGGTTGAGCTGTTTTTT
few	TRBD2	TRBV12-3/TRBV12-4	TRBJ2-1	CASSSTSGGTNEQFF	TGTGCCAGCAGTTCGACTAGCGGGGGAACCAATGAGCAGTTCTTC
NA	NA	TRBV12-3/TRBV12-4	TRBJ1-1	CASSPDLEVTEAFF	TGTGCCAGCAGTCCAGACTTAGAAGTGACTGAAGCTTTCTTT
few	NA	TRBV12-3/TRBV12-4	TRBJ1-5	CASSLTGSGFQHF	TGTGCCAGCAGTTTAACGGGTTCGGGGTTCCAGCATTTT
many	NA	TRBV5-1	TRBJ2-1	CASSLEGRAYNEQFF	TGTGCCAGCAGCTTGGAGGGCCGCGCCTACAATGAGCAGTTCTTC
few	NA	TRBV6-5	TRBJ1-3	CASSYLGTFGNTIYF	TGTGCCAGCAGTTACCTAGGTACATTCGGAAACACCATATATTTT
NA	NA	TRBV20-1	TRBJ2-7	CSARLQGLVYEQYF	TGCAGTGCTAGATTACAGGGTTTGGTCTACGAGCAGTACTTC
few	TRBD2	TRBV28	TRBJ2-3	CASSYAGLAVTDTQYF	TGTGCCAGCAGTTATGCGGGACTAGCGGTCACAGATACGCAGTATTTT
few	NA	TRBV15	TRBJ2-7	CATRADNSYEQYF	TGTGCCACCAGAGCGGACAACTCCTACGAGCAGTACTTC
few	NA	TRBV30	TRBJ1-5	CAWSVSGDQPQHF	TGTGCCTGGAGTGTGAGTGGTGATCAGCCCCAGCATTTT
NA	NA	TRBV4-3	TRBJ2-5	CASSQDLEGYEGETQYF	TGCGCCAGCAGCCAAGATTTGGAGGGGTATGAGGGAGAGACCCAGTACTTC
NA	TRBD1	TRBV18	TRBJ1-1	CASSPRQGSLLSAFF	TGTGCCAGCTCACCTAGACAGGGGAGCTTATTATCAGCTTTCTTT
NA	NA	TRBV20-1	TRBJ1-3	CSARVGGVWGNTIYF	TGCAGTGCTAGAGTCGGAGGGGTGTGGGGAAACACCATATATTTT
few	NA	TRBV6-5	TRBJ1-3	CASSSGVQGGNTIYF	TGTGCCAGCAGTTCAGGGGTTCAGGGTGGAAACACCATATATTTT
NA	NA	TRBV12-3/TRBV12-4	TRBJ1-5	CASSLTVSGPGPQHF	TGTGCCAGCAGTCTTACGGTCTCAGGCCCAGGCCCCCAGCATTTT
few	NA	TRBV7-8	TRBJ2-7	CASSPGAGRLNEQYF	TGTGCCAGCAGCCCCGGAGCCGGCAGGCTGAACGAGCAGTACTTC
NA	TRBD2	TRBV7-8	TRBJ2-5	CASSSFERGVQETQYF	TGTGCCAGCAGCTCCTTTGAGCGGGGGGTCCAAGAGACCCAGTACTTC
few	NA	TRBV20-1	TRBJ2-3	CSAGDSYITDTQYF	TGCAGTGCTGGCGACTCGTACATCACAGATACGCAGTATTTT
NA	NA	TRBV4-3	TRBJ2-3	CASSPQPAGSTDTQYF	TGCGCCAGCAGCCCACAGCCGGCGGGGAGCACAGATACGCAGTATTTT